The following is a T cell receptor (beta chain) sequence with its context. The data were taken from a study of blood T cell repertoires in COVID-19. In the study overall: Whether acute or convalescent, the COVID-19 samples came from the United States, Italy and Spain. T cells, B-cell-depleted T cells, or PBMCs supplied cDNA or gDNA.

Germline CDR1 and CDR2: LNHDA and SQIVND (reference sequence). After removal of 0 bases from V and 9 bases from J, the junction contained 4 bases not matched to a gene. This CDR3 contains 16 residues. Under the authors' procedure: Nucleated cell number was recorded as an estimate derived from reference gene primer amplification. Produced via immunoSEQ multiplex PCR; TCRdb's table is partial and in-frame only. V and J calls and clone size are those listed in that table; D and trimming were worked out from the DNA. Found here are 150,000 to 200,000 clones, approximately 90% of them singletons; the top ten hold around 4.6%.

This TCR was recovered from a human donor in a cohort sampled during active COVID-19. The material sequenced was peripheral blood. The V and J genes are TRBV19 and TRBJ2-1; 14 nucleotides match TRBD2. Here the CDR3 reads CASSIDRLAGGIEQFF. As DNA, the CDR3 is TGTGCCAGTAGTATAGATCGACTAGCGGGAGGGATTGAGCAGTTCTTC.